Presented here are 3 T cell receptor beta chains from one specimen sequenced in a study of CD8 T cells in ankylosing spondylitis. One entry per CDR3 protein results from TCRdb running MiXCR on the 5' RACE reads. This sample yields about 130,000 distinct CDR3 sequences, of which 7.3% are seen a single time; roughly an eighth belongs to the top ten. Sequencing input: blood, either unsorted or a sorted T cell fraction (not recorded which). These receptors were taken from a female donor with ankylosing spondylitis or in good health (not recorded which).

The chain uses TRBV7-2 and TRBJ1-5; 9 bases agree with TRBD1. The V gene end was trimmed by 5 bases and the J gene end by 5 bases; junction bases not matched to a gene: 4. The CDR3 contains 14 residues. Germline V gene data show CDR1 as SGHTA and CDR2 as FQGNSA. CDR3 protein: CASSRDRVDQPQHF. The CDR3 DNA is TGTGCCAGCAGCCGGGACAGGGTCGATCAGCCCCAGCATTTT.

This clonotype came up many times. This chain uses TRBV18 with TRBJ2-3, with 9 nucleotides matching TRBD1. Trimming removed 6 bases from V and 1 base from J; junction bases left unmatched: 11. The germline V gene encodes CDR1 KGHSH and CDR2 LQKENI. The CDR3 contains 17 residues. The CDR3 DNA sequence: TGTGCCAGCTCTCTCTTTGGTCGGACAGGGGGCACAGATACGCAGTATTTT. It encodes CASSLFGRTGGTDTQYF.

The chain combines TRBV6-1 with TRBJ2-4; D is possibly TRBD2 (6 bases). Per germline, CDR1 MNHNS and CDR2 SASEGT. The CDR3 consists of 15 residues. V was clipped by 4 bases and J by 3 bases, with 13 bases between them. The CDR3 bases are TGTGCCAGCAGTGTTCCCGGGACTTACAAAAACATTCAGTACTTC. Its translation: CASSVPGTYKNIQYF.